This TCR beta chain appears in the sequencing data of a study of cytomegalovirus exposure and HLA in healthy donors. Concerning this clone itself: Its antigen is undetermined.

Researchers ran the PCR with 60 Vbeta and 13 Jbeta primers. As originally analysed: Unique TCR beta chains numbered approximately 80 million in a later analysis, with around 10 million shared. The table came from immunoSEQ multiplex PCR; TCRdb's copy has only in-frame clones and leaves some out. The DNA was the basis for D and trimming; V, J and clone size are from that table. Counted here are 180,000 or so clones, 77% occurring once; the ten biggest clones make up about 1.5%. Broader study findings: When a later analysis compared HLA-associated TCR beta chains with equally common others, the HLA-associated chains turned out to be more clonally expanded and to have lower generation probabilities. Researchers reportedly found TCR beta sequences accurately predicted most subjects' HLA-A and HLA-B alleles. Among the CMV-associated chains, a few were confirmed in vitro as specific for CMV antigens.

There are 13 residues in the CDR3. Germline values: CDR1 LNHDA, CDR2 SQIVND (reference sequence). Deletions cut 5 bases from V and 7 bases from J, with 11 bases between. This rearrangement joins TRBV19 to TRBJ1-4; TRBD1 might be the D (5 bases). This sequence was found in a man aged 18 to 30 in good health and CMV-seronegative. Specimen: PBMCs. CDR3 bases: TGTGCCAGTAGTTGGGGGGTAGGTGAAAAACTGTTTTTT. Translation: CASSWGVGEKLFF. Supplemented by reference TRBV19 and TRBJ1-4, the full variable domain reads DGGITQSPKYLFRKEGQNVTLSCEQNLNHDAMYWYRQDPGQGLRLIYYSQIVNDFQKGDIAEGYSVSREKKESFPLTVTSAQKNPTAFYLCASSWGVGEKLFFGSGTQLSVL.